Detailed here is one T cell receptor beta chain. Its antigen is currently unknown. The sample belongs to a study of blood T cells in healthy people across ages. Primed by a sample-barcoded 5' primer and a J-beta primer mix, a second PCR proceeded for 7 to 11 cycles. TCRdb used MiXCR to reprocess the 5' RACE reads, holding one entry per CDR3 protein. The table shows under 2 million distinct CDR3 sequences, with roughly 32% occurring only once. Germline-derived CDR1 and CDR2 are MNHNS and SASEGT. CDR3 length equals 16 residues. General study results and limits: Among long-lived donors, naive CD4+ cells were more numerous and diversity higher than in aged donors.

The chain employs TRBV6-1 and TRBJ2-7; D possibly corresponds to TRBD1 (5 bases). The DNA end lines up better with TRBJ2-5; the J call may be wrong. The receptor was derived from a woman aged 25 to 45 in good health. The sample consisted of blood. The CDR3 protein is CASSESRRAVEETQYF. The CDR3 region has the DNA TGTGCCAGCAGTGAAAGCCGCAGGGCGGTTGAGGAGACCCAGTACTTC.